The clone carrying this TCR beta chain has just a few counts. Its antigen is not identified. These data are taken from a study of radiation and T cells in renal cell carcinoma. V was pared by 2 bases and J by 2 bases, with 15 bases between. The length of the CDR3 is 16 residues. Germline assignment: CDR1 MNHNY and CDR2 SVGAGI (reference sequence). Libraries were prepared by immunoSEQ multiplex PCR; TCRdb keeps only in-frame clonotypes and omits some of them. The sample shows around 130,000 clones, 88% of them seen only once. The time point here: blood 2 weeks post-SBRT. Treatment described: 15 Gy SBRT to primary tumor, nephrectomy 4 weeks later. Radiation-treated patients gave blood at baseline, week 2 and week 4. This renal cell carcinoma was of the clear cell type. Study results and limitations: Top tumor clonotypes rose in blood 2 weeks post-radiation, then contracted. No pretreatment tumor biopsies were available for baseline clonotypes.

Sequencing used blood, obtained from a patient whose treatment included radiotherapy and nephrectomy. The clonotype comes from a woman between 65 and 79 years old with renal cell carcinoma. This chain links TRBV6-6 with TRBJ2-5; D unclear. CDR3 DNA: TGTGCCAGCAGTTACGTTGCGCTCTCGCAACAAGAGACCCAGTACTTC. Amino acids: CASSYVALSQQETQYF.